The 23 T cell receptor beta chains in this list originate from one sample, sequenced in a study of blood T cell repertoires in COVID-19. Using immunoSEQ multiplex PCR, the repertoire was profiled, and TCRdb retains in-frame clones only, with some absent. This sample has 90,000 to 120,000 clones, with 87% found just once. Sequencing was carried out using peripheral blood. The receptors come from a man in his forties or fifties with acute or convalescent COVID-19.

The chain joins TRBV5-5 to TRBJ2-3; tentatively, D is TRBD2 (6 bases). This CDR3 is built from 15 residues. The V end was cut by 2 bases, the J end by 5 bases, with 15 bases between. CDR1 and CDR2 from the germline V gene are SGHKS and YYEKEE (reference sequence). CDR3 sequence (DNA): TGTGCCAGCAGCTTTAGCGGTGCTGTGTTAGATACGCAGTATTTT. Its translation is CASSFSGAVLDTQYF.

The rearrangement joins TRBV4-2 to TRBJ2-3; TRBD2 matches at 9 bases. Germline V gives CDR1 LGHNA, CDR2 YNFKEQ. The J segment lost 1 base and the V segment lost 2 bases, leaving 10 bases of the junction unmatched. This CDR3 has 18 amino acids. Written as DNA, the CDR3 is TGTGCCAGCAGCCAAACCGCCCTAGCGGGATTTCGCACAGATACGCAGTATTTT. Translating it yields CASSQTALAGFRTDTQYF.

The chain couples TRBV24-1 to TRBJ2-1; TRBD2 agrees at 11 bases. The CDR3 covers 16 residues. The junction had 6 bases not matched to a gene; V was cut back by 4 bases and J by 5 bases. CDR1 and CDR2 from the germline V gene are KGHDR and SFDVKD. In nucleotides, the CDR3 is TGTGCCACCAGTGAGACGGGACTAGCGGCTGACAATGAGCAGTTCTTC. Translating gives CATSETGLAADNEQFF.

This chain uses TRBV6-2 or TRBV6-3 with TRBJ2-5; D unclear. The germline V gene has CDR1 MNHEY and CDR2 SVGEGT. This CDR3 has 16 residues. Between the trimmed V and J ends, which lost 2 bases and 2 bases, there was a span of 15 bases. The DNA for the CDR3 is TGTGCCAGCAGTTACGTGTCGCTAGTAGAACAAGAGACCCAGTACTTC. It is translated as CASSYVSLVEQETQYF.

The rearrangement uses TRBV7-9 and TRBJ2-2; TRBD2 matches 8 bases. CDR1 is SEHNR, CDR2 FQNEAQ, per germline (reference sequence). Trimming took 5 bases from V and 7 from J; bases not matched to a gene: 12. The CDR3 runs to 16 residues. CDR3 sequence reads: CASSDRERELDGELFF. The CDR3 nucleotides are TGTGCCAGCAGCGATAGAGAGCGGGAGCTGGACGGGGAGCTGTTTTTT.

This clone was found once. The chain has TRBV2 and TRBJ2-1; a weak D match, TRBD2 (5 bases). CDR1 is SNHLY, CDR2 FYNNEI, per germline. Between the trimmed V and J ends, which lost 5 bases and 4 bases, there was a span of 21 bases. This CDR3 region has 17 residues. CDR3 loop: CASSLNPPRRRYNEQFF. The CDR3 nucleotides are TGTGCCAGCAGTCTCAACCCCCCGCGACGGAGGTACAATGAGCAGTTCTTC.

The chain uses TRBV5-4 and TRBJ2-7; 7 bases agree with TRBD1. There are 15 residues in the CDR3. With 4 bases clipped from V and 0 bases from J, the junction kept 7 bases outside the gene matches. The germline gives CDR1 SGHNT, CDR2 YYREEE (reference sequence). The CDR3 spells CASSSRGSSSYEQYF. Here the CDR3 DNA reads TGTGCCAGCAGCAGCAGGGGGTCTTCCTCCTACGAGCAGTACTTC. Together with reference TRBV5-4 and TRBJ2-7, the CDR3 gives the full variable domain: ETGVTQSPTHLIKTRGQQVTLRCSSQSGHNTVSWYQQALGQGPQFIFQYYREEENGRGNFPPRFSGLQFPNYSSELNVNALELDDSALYLCASSSRGSSSYEQYFGPGTRLTVT.

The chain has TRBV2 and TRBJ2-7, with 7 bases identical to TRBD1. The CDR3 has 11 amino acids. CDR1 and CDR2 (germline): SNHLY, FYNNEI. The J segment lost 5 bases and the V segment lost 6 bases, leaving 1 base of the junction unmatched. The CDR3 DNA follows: TGTGCCAGCAGACAGGGGAACGAGCAGTACTTC. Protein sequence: CASRQGNEQYF.

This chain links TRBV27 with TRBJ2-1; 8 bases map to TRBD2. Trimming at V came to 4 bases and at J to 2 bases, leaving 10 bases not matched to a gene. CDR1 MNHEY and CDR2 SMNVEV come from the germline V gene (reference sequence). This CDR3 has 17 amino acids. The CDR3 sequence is CASSSLGAGGTYNEQFF. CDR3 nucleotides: TGTGCCAGCAGTTCCCTTGGGGCGGGAGGAACCTACAATGAGCAGTTCTTC.

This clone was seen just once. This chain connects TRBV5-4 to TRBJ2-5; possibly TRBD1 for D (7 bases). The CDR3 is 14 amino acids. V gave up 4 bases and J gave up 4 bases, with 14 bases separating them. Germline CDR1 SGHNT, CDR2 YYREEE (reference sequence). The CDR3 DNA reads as TGTGCCAGCAGCCGCGGGACAGAGAGAGAGACCCAGTACTTC. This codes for CASSRGTERETQYF. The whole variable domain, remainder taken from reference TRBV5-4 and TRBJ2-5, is ETGVTQSPTHLIKTRGQQVTLRCSSQSGHNTVSWYQQALGQGPQFIFQYYREEENGRGNFPPRFSGLQFPNYSSELNVNALELDDSALYLCASSRGTERETQYFGPGTRLLVL.

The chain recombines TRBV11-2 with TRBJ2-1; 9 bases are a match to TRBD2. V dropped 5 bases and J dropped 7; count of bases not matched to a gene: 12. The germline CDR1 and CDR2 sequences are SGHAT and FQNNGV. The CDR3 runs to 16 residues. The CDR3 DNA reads TGTGCCAGCAGCCGGGACCCGGCGGGAGGGGATAATGAGCAGTTCTTC. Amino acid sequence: CASSRDPAGGDNEQFF.

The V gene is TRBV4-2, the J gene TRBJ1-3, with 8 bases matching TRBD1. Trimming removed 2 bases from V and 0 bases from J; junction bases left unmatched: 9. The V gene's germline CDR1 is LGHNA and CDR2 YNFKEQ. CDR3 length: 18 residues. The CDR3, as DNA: TGTGCCAGCAGCCAAAGATATCCAGGGGGCCGCTCTGGAAACACCATATATTTT. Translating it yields CASSQRYPGGRSGNTIYF.

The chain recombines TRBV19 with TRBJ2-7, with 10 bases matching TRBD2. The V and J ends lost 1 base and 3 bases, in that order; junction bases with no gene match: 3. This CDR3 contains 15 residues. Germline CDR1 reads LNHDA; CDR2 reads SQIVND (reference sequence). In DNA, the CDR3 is TGTGCCAGTAGTATAGTGGCTAGCGGGAGCTACGAGCAGTACTTC. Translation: CASSIVASGSYEQYF. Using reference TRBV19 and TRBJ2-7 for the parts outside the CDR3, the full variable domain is DGGITQSPKYLFRKEGQNVTLSCEQNLNHDAMYWYRQDPGQGLRLIYYSQIVNDFQKGDIAEGYSVSREKKESFPLTVTSAQKNPTAFYLCASSIVASGSYEQYFGPGTRLTVT.

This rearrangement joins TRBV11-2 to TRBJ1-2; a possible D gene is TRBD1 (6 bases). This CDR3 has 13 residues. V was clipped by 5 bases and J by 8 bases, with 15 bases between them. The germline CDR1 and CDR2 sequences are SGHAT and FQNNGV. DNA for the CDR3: TGTGCCAGCAGCGTACAGGGCTCTCGAGGCTACACCTTC. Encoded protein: CASSVQGSRGYTF.

The CDR3 bases are TGTGCCAGCAGCGTGAGAGCGGGAGGCTACGAGCAGTACTTC. Translated: CASSVRAGGYEQYF. The chain combines TRBV9 with TRBJ2-7, with 9 bases matching TRBD2. The germline CDR1 and CDR2 sequences are SGDLS and YYNGEE. The CDR3 contains 14 residues. The V segment lost 2 bases and the J segment 3 bases; nucleotides outside the gene matches: 3.

CDR3 region: CASSLDGQGEAFF. The CDR3 DNA reads TGTGCCAGCAGCTTAGACGGACAGGGTGAAGCTTTCTTT. This chain uses TRBV11-3 with TRBJ1-1, with 8 nucleotides matching TRBD1. Losses at the gene ends were 0 bases for V and 7 bases for J; bases not matched to a gene: 1. The CDR3 has 13 amino acids. Germline-derived CDR1 and CDR2 are SGHNT and YENEEA. Full variable domain (missing parts from reference TRBV11-3 and TRBJ1-1): EAGVVQSPRYKIIEKKQPVAFWCNPISGHNTLYWYLQNLGQGPELLIRYENEEAVDDSQLPKDRFSAERLKGVDSTLKIQPAELGDSAVYLCASSLDGQGEAFFGQGTRLTVV.

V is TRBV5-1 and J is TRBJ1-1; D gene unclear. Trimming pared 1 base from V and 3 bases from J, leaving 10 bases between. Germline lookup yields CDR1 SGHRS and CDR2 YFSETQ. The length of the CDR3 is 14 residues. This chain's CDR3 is CASSLSRPDTEAFF. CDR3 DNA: TGCGCCAGCAGCTTGTCTAGGCCCGACACTGAAGCTTTCTTT.

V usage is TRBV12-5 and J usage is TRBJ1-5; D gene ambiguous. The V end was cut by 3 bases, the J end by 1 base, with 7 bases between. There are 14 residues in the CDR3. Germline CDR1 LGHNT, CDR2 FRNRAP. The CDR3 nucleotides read TGTGCTAGTGGTTTCGCAGGAAGCAATCAGCCCCAGCATTTT. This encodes CASGFAGSNQPQHF.

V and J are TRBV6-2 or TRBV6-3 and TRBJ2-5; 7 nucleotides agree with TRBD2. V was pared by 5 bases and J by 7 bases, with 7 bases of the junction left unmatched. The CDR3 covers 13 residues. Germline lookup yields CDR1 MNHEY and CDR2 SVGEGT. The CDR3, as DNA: TGTGCCAGCAGTAGCGGGACGGTCGGGACCCAGTACTTC. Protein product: CASSSGTVGTQYF.

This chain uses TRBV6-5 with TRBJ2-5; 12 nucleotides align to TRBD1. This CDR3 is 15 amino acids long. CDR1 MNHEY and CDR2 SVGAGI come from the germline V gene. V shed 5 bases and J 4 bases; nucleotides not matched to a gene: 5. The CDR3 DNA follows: TGTGCCAGCAGTCAGGGACAGGGGGCGACAGAGACCCAGTACTTC. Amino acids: CASSQGQGATETQYF.

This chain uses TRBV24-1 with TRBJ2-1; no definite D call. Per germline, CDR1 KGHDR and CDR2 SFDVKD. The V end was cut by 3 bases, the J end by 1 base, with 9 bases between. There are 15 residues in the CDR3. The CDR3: CATSDPSGSYNEQFF. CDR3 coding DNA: TGTGCCACCAGTGATCCCTCGGGTTCCTACAATGAGCAGTTCTTC.

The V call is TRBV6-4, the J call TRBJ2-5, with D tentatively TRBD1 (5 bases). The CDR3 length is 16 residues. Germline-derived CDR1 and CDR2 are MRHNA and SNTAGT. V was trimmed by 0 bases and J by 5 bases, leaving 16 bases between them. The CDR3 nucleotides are TGTGCCAGCAGTGACTCGCCAGGGTCGGGCAGGGAGACCCAGTACTTC. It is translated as CASSDSPGSGRETQYF.

The CDR3 coding sequence is TGTGCCAGCAGTGAGTGGGGAGGGCAGCCCCAGCATTTT. Protein: CASSEWGGQPQHF. V gene TRBV6-1 combines with J gene TRBJ1-5; D unresolved. Per germline, CDR1 MNHNS and CDR2 SASEGT. V was pared by 3 bases and J by 7 bases, with 10 bases between. The CDR3 loop spans 13 amino acids.